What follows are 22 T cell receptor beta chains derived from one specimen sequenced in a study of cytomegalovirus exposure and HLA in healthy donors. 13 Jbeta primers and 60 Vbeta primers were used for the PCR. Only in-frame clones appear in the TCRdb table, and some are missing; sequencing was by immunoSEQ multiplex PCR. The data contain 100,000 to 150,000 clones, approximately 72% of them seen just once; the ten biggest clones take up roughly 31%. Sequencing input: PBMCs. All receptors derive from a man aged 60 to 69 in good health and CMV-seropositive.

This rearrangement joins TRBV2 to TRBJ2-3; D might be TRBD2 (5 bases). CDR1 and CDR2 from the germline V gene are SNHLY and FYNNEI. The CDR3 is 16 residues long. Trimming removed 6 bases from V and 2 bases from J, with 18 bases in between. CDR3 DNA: TGTGCCAGCAGACCAGAAAGCGGCAGAACCACAGATACGCAGTATTTT. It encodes CASRPESGRTTDTQYF.

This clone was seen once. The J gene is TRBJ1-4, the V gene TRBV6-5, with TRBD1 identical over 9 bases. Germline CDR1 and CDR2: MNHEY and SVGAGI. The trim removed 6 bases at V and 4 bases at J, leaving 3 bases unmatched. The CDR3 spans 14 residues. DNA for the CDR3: TGTGCCAGCAGACTGGGACAGGGTAATGAAAAACTGTTTTTT. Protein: CASRLGQGNEKLFF.

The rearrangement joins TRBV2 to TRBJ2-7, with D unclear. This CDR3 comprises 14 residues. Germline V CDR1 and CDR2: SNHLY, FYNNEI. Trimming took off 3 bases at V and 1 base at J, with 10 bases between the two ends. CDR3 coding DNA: TGTGCCAGCAGTGATCGGTACTTGTCCTACGAGCAGTACTTC. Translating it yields CASSDRYLSYEQYF. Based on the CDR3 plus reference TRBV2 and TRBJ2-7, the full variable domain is EPEVTQTPSHQVTQMGQEVILRCVPISNHLYFYWYRQILGQKVEFLVSFYNNEISEKSEIFDDQFSVERPDGSNFTLKIRSTKLEDSAMYFCASSDRYLSYEQYFGPGTRLTVT.

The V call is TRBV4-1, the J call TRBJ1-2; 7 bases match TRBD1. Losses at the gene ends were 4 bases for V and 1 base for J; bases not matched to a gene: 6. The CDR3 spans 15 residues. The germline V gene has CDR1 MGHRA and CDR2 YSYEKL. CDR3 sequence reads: CASSRPGQRNYGYTF. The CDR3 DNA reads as TGCGCCAGCAGCCGACCGGGACAGCGTAACTATGGCTACACCTTC.

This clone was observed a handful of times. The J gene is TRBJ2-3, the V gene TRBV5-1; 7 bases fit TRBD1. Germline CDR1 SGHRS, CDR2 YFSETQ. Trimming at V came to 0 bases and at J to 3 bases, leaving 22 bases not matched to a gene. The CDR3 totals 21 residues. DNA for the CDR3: TGCGCCAGCAGCTTGGCCCCCGTGACAGGGAACGGTTGGCGACCTACAGATACGCAGTATTTT. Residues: CASSLAPVTGNGWRPTDTQYF.

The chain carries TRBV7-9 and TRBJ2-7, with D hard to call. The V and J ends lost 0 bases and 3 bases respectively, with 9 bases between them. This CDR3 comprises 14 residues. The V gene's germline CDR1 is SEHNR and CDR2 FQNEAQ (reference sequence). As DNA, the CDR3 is TGTGCCAGCAGCTTAGCGGGCAGGAACTACGAGCAGTACTTC. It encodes CASSLAGRNYEQYF.

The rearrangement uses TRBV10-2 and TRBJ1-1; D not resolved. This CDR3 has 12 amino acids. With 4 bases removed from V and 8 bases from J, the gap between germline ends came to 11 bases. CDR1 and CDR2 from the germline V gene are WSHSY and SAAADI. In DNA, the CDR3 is TGCGCCAGCAGTGCGTCCCGACTCGAAGCTTTCTTT. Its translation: CASSASRLEAFF.

The DNA of the CDR3 is TGTGCCAGCAGCTTACGTCGGGGGGGCTCCTACGAGCAGTACTTC. Its protein is CASSLRRGGSYEQYF. This chain uses TRBV11-1 with TRBJ2-7; 8 nucleotides line up with TRBD2. In germline, CDR1 is SGHAT, CDR2 FQDESV (reference sequence). J gave up 0 bases and V 2 bases, and 3 bases lay outside the gene matches. This CDR3 contains 15 residues.

CDR3 DNA sequence: TGTGCCAGCAGCGAGAGAGATACGCAGTATTTT. This encodes CASSERDTQYF. The chain has TRBV2 and TRBJ2-3; no definite D call. The CDR3 consists of 11 residues. V was trimmed by 6 bases and J by 5 bases, leaving 6 bases between them. Per germline, CDR1 SNHLY and CDR2 FYNNEI.

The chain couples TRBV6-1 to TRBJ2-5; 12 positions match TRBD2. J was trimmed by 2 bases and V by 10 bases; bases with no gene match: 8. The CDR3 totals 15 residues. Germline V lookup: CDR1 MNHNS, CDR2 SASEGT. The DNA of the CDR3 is TGTGCCACCATGAAGACTAGCGGGAGACAAGAGACCCAGTACTTC. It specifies CATMKTSGRQETQYF.

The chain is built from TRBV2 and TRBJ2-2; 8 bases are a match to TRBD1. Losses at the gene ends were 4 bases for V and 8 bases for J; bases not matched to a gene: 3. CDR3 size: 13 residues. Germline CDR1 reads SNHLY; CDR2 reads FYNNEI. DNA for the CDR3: TGTGCCAGCAGTGCAGGGGGCCTGGGGGAGCTGTTTTTT. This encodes CASSAGGLGELFF.

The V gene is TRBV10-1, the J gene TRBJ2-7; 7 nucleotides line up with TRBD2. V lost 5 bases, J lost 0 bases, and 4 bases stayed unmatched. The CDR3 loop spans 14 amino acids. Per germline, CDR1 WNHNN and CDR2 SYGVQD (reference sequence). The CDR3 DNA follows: TGCGCCAGCAGTTTAGCGGGTAGCTCCTACGAGCAGTACTTC. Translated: CASSLAGSSYEQYF.

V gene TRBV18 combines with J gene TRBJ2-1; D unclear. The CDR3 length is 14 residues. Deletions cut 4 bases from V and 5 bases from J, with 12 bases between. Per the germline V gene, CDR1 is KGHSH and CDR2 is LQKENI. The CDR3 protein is CASSRLQDNNEQFF. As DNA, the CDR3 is TGTGCCAGCTCACGCCTTCAGGATAACAATGAGCAGTTCTTC.

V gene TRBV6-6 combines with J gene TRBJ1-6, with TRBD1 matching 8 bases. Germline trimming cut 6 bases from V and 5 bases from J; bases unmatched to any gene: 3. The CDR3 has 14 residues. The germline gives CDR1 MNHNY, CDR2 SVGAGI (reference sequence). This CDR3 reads CASRRGQDNSPLHF. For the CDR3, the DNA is TGTGCCAGCAGACGGGGACAGGATAATTCACCCCTCCACTTT.

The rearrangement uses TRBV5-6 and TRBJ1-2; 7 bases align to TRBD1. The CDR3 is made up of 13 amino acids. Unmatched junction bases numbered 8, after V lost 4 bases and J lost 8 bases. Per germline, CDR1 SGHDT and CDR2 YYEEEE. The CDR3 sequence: CASSTGTVRGYTF. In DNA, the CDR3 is TGTGCCAGCAGCACCGGGACAGTGAGAGGCTACACCTTC.

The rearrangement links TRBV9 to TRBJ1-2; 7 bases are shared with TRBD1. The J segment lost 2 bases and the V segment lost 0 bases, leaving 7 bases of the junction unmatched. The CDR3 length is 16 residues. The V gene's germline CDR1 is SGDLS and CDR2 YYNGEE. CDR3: CASSVGQGIGNYGYTF. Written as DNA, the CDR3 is TGTGCCAGCAGCGTAGGACAGGGCATCGGGAACTATGGCTACACCTTC. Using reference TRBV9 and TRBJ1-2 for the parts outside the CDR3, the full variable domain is DSGVTQTPKHLITATGQRVTLRCSPRSGDLSVYWYQQSLDQGLQFLIQYYNGEERAKGNILERFSAQQFPDLHSELNLSSLELGDSALYFCASSVGQGIGNYGYTFGSGTRLTVV.

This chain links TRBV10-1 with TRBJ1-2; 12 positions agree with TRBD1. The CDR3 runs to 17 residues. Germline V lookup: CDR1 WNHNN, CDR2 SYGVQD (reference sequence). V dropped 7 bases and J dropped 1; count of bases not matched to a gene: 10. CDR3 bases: TGCGCCAGCACCGAGGGGACAGGGGGCGCGGGTAACTATGGCTACACCTTC. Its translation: CASTEGTGGAGNYGYTF.

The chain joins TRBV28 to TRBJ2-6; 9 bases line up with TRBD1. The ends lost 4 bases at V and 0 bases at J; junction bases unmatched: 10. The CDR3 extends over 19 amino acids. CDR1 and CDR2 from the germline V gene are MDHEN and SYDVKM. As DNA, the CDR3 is TGTGCCAGCAGTTCTACAACCGGGACAGGGAGCTCTGGGGCCAACGTCCTGACTTTC. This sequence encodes CASSSTTGTGSSGANVLTF.

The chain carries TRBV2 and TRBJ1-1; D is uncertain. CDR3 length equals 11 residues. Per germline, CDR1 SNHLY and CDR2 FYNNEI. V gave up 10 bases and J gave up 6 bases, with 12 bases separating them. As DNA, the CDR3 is TGTGCCAACCGGATCAGCGCTGAAGCTTTCTTT. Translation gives CANRISAEAFF.

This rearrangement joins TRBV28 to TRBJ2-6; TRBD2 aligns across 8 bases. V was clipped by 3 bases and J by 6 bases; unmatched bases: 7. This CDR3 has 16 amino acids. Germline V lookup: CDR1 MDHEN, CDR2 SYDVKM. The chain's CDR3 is CASSFGGAMLANVLTF. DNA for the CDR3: TGTGCCAGCAGTTTCGGGGGGGCTATGTTGGCCAACGTCCTGACTTTC.

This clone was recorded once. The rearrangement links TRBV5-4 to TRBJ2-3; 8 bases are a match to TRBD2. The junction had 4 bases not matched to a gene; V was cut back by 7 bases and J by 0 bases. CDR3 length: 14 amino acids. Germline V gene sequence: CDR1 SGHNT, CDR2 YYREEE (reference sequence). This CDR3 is CASDSGTSTDTQYF. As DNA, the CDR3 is TGTGCCAGCGATAGCGGGACTAGCACAGATACGCAGTATTTT.

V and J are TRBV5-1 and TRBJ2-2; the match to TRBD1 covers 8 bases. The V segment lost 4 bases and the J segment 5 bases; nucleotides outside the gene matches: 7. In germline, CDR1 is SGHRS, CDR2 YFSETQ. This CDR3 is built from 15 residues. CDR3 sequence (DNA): TGCGCCAGCAGCGACCACAGGGGGTGGACCGGGGAGCTGTTTTTT. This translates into CASSDHRGWTGELFF.